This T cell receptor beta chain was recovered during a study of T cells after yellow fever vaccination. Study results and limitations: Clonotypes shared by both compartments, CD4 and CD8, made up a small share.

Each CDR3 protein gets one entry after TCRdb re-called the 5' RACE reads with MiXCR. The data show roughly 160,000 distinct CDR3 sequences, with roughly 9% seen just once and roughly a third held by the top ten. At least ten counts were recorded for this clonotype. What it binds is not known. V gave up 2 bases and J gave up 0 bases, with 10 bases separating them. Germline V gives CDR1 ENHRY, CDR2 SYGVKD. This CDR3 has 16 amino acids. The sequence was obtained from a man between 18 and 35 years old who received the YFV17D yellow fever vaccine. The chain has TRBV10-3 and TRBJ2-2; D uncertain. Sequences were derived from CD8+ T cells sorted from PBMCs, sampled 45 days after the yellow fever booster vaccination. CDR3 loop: CAISEVSAANTGELFF. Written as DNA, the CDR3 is TGTGCCATCAGTGAGGTCTCAGCCGCGAACACCGGGGAGCTGTTTTTT.